Listed below are T cell receptor beta chains from one sample, sequenced in a study of regulatory T cells in long-lasting Graves disease. TCRdb reprocessed the multiplex PCR reads via MiXCR and lists one record per CDR3 protein. The repertoire holds about 210,000 distinct CDR3 sequences, with roughly 20% as singletons. The same data also went into a second study, on T cells in Graves' hyperthyroidism and ophthalmopathy.

This sample comprised peripheral blood mononuclear cells (PBMCs), obtained at new diagnosis, from a patient treated with antithyroid drugs. Receptors originate from a woman aged 30 to 39 with Graves disease. Each CDR3 is given with its conserved first and last residue. The D gene is left open where the match is weak. Clone size appears in some rows only: once, few, many, or a class for an expanded clone.

.	TRBV10-1	few	TRBJ2-7	TGCGCCAGCAGTGAGTATCAGGGTTCCTACGAGCAGTACTTC	CASSEYQGSYEQYF
TRBD1	TRBV18	many	TRBJ2-1	TGTGCCAGCTCACCGACCGACAGGGGAGGTTACAATGAGCAGTTCTTC	CASSPTDRGGYNEQFF
TRBD2	TRBV9	many	TRBJ2-7	TGTGCCAGCAGCGCGGCCCCACTCGCGGGAGTTAACGAGCAGTACTTC	CASSAAPLAGVNEQYF
TRBD1	TRBV10-2	many	TRBJ1-5	TGTGCCAGCAGTGAGGGACAGATTTTTGGTCCCCAGCATTTT	CASSEGQIFGPQHF
.	TRBV6-2/TRBV6-3	many	TRBJ1-5	TGTGCCAGCAGTCTTGACATGCGGGGGCAGCCCCAGCATTTT	CASSLDMRGQPQHF
.	TRBV3-1	many	TRBJ2-1	TGTGCCAGCAGCCAAGCCAGCGGCCTGCCTTACAATGAGCAGTTCTTC	CASSQASGLPYNEQFF
TRBD1	TRBV7-9	many	TRBJ2-7	TGTGCCAGCAGCCGGGGGACAGGGGTGAACGAGCAGTACTTC	CASSRGTGVNEQYF
TRBD1	TRBV28	few	TRBJ2-3	TGTGCCAGCAGTTGGCCCCCGGGGGACAGGGTGATCACAGATACGCAGTATTTT	CASSWPPGDRVITDTQYF
.	TRBV4-1	.	TRBJ2-3	TGCGCCAGCAGCCACCCGGACTTTCAAGATACGCAGTATTTT	CASSHPDFQDTQYF
.	TRBV6-5	many	TRBJ1-6	TGTGCCAGCAGTTCGGGGGGGGTTGGGTCACCCCTCCACTTT	CASSSGGVGSPLHF
TRBD1	TRBV30	many	TRBJ2-2	TGTGCCTGGAGTGGGACAGGGGGTTCCGGGGAGCTGTTTTTT	CAWSGTGGSGELFF
.	TRBV6-5	many	TRBJ1-1	TGTGCCAGCAGTTACTTCGGGGACGGGAACACTGAAGCTTTCTTT	CASSYFGDGNTEAFF
.	TRBV27	many	TRBJ1-1	TGTGCCAGCAGTCCCCTCGGCGGAGGGATCACTGAAGCTTTCTTT	CASSPLGGGITEAFF
.	TRBV18	.	TRBJ1-1	TGTGCCAGCTCACCAAACCCGGGTTTTGTATCTGAAGCTTTCTTT	CASSPNPGFVSEAFF
TRBD2	TRBV20-1	.	TRBJ2-1	TGCAGTGCTCGGAAGCCACTAGCGGTCAATGAGCAGTTCTTC	CSARKPLAVNEQFF
.	TRBV5-5	.	TRBJ2-5	TGTGTCAGCAGCTTGGCCGGAGGACGGACCCAAGAGACCCAGTACTTC	CVSSLAGGRTQETQYF
.	TRBV9	.	TRBJ2-3	TGTGCCAGCAGCGGGACAGTAGTAATCACAGATACGCAGTATTTT	CASSGTVVITDTQYF
TRBD2	TRBV11-2	many	TRBJ2-7	TGTGCCAGCAGCTTAGGGTCTAGCGGGGGGGGCTACGAGCAGTACTTC	CASSLGSSGGGYEQYF
.	TRBV12-3/TRBV12-4	many	TRBJ2-1	TGTGCCAGCAGTCCCCCTCCGGGAAGCGGACCATACAATGAGCAGTTCTTC	CASSPPPGSGPYNEQFF
TRBD2	TRBV28	once	TRBJ2-2	TGTGCCAGCAGTTTCCCTGATATAGCGGGCCTAAACACCGGGGAGCTGTTTTTT	CASSFPDIAGLNTGELFF
.	TRBV9	.	TRBJ2-2	TGTGCCAGCAGCGTAGGTCACGTGGAGGCCGGGGAGCTGTTTTTT	CASSVGHVEAGELFF
TRBD2	TRBV20-1	.	TRBJ2-1	TGCAGTGCTCCAAGGGCGGGAGGAGGGGGGTCCAATGAGCAGTTCTTC	CSAPRAGGGGSNEQFF
.	TRBV7-3	.	TRBJ1-1	TGTGCCAGCAGCGCACGGGGAGCCGTTGAAGCTTTCTTT	CASSARGAVEAFF
TRBD2	TRBV28	many	TRBJ2-3	TGTGCCAGCAGTTCAAGCGGGGGGGCCACAGATACGCAGTATTTT	CASSSSGGATDTQYF
TRBD1	TRBV2	many	TRBJ1-2	TGTGCCAGCAGTGAGATAGGGGGCGTAGCTAACTATGGCTACACCTTC	CASSEIGGVANYGYTF